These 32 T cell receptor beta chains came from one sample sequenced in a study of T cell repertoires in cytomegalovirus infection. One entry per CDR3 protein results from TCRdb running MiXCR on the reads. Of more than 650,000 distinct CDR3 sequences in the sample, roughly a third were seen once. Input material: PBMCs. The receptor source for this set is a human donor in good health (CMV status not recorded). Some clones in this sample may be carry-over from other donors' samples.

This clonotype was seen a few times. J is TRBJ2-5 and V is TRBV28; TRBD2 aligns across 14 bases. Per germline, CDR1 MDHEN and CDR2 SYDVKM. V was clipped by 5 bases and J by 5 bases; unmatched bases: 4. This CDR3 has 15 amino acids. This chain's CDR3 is CASSPGLAGAETQYF. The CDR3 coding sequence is TGTGCCAGCAGTCCGGGACTAGCGGGAGCGGAGACCCAGTACTTC.

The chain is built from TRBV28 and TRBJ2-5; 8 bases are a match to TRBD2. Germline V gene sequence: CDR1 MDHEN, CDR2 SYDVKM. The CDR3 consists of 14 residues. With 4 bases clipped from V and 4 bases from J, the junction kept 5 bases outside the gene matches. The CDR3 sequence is CASSYSGSGETQYF. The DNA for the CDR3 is TGTGCCAGCAGTTACAGCGGGAGCGGAGAGACCCAGTACTTC.

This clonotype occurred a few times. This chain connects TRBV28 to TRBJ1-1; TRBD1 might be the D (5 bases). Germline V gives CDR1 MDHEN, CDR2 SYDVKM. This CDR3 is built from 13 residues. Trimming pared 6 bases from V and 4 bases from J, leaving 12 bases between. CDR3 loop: CASRDQGLTEAFF. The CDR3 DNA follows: TGTGCCAGCAGGGACCAGGGTCTCACTGAAGCTTTCTTT.

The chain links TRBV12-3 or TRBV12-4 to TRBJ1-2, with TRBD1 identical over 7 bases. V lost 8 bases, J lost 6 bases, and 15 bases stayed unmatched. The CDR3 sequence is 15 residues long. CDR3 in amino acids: CASSLDGDSKHGYTF. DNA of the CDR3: TGTGCCAGCTCCCTGGACGGGGACAGTAAGCATGGCTACACCTTC.

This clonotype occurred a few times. The CDR3 loop reads CASSFPNQGIDEQFF. CDR3 DNA: TGTGCCAGCAGCTTCCCTAACCAGGGAATTGATGAGCAGTTCTTC. The J gene is TRBJ2-1, the V gene TRBV7-9; D perhaps matches TRBD1 (5 bases). V dropped 3 bases and J dropped 8 bases, with 17 bases sitting between them. The CDR3 is made up of 15 amino acids. Germline V gene sequence: CDR1 SEHNR, CDR2 FQNEAQ (reference sequence).

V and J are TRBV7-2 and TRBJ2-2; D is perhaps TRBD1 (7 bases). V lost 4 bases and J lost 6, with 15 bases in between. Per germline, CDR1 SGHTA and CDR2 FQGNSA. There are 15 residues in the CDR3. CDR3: CASSWAGGPAGELFF. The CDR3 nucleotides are TGTGCCAGCAGCTGGGCAGGGGGGCCCGCCGGGGAGCTGTTTTTT.

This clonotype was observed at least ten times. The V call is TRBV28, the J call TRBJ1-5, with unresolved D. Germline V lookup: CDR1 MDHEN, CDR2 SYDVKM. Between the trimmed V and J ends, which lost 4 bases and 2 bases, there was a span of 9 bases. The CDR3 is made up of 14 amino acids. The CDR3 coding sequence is TGTGCCAGCAGTTCAAGGCAGGGCAATCAGCCCCAGCATTTT. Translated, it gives CASSSRQGNQPQHF. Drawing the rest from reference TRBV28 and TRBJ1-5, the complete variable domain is DVKVTQSSRYLVKRTGEKVFLECVQDMDHENMFWYRQDPGLGLRLIYFSYDVKMKEKGDIPEGYSVSREKKERFSLILESASTNQTSMYLCASSSRQGNQPQHFGDGTRLSIL.

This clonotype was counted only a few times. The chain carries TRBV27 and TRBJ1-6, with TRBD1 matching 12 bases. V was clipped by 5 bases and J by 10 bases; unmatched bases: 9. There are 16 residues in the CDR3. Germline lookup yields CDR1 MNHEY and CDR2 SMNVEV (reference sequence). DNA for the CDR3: TGTGCCAGCAGTCTCGGGACAGGGGGCATTGAATCACCCCTCCACTTT. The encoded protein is CASSLGTGGIESPLHF.

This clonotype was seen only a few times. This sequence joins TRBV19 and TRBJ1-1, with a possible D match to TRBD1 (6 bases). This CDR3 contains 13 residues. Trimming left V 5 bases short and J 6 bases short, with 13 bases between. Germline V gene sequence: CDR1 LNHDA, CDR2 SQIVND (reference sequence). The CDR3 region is CASSLRAGAEAFF. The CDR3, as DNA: TGTGCCAGTAGTCTAAGGGCAGGGGCTGAAGCTTTCTTT.

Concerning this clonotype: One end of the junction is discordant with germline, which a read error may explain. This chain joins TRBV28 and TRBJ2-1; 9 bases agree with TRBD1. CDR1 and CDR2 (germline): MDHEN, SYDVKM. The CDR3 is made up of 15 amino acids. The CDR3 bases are TGTGCCAGCAGTCGGGACAGGGAAAGAAACAATGAGCAGTTATTC. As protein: CASSRDRERNNEQLF. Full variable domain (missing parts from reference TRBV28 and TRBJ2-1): DVKVTQSSRYLVKRTGEKVFLECVQDMDHENMFWYRQDPGLGLRLIYFSYDVKMKEKGDIPEGYSVSREKKERFSLILESASTNQTSMYLCASSRDRERNNEQLFGPGTRLTVL.

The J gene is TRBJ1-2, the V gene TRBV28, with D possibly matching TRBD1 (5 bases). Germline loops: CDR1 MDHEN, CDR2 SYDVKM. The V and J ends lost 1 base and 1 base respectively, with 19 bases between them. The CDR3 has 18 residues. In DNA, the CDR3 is TGTGCCAGCAGTTTATTCTGGGGCGGGGAGTATTATAACTATGGCTACACCTTC. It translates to CASSLFWGGEYYNYGYTF.

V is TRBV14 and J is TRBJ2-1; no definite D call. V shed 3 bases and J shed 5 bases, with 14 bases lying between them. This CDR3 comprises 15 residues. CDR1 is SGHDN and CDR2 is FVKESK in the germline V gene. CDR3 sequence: CASSHPRAGHNEQFF. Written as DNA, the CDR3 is TGTGCCAGCAGCCACCCTCGCGCAGGACACAATGAGCAGTTCTTC.

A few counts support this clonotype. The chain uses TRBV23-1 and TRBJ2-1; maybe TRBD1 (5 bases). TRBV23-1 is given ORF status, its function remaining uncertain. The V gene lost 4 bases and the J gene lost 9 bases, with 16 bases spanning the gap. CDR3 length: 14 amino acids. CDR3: CASSPPGADFEQFF. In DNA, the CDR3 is TGCGCCAGCAGTCCTCCTGGGGCCGACTTTGAGCAGTTCTTC.

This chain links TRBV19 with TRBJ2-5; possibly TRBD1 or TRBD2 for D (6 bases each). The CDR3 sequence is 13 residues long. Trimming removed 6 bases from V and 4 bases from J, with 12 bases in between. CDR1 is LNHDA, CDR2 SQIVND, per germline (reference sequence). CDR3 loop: CASSGGGRETQYF. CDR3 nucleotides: TGTGCCAGTAGCGGGGGCGGTCGAGAGACCCAGTACTTC.

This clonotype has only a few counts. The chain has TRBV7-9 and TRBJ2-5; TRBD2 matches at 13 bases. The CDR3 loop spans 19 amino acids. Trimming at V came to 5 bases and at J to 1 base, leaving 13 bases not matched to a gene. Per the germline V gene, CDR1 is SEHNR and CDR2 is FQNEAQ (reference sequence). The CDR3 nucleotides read TGTGCCAGCAGCCCCCGGACTAGCGGGAGAGCCCCTGGCCAAGAGACCCAGTACTTC. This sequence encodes CASSPRTSGRAPGQETQYF.

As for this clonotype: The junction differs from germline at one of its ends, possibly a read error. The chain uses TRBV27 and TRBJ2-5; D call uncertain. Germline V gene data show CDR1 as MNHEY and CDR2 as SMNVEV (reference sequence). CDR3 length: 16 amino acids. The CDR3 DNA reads TGTGCCAGCAGTTTAGCCAACAGCGTTTACCAAGATACCCAGTACTTC. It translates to CASSLANSVYQDTQYF.

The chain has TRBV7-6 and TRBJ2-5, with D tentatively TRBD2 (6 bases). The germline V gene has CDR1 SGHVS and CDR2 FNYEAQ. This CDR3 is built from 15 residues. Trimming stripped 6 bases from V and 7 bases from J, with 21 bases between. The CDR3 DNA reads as TGTGCCAGCAGGCCCTCGATAGCGGTATATGTGACCCAGTACTTC. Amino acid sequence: CASRPSIAVYVTQYF.

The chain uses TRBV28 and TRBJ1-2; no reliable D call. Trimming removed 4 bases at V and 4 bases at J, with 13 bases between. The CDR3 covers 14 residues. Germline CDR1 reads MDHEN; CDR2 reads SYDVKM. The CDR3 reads CASSSPKRSYGYTF. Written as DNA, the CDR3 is TGTGCCAGCAGTTCCCCCAAACGGTCCTATGGCTACACCTTC.

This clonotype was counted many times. CDR3 nucleotide sequence: TGTGCCAGCAGCTTGGGGGGCTCGAACACTGAAGCTTTCTTT. Its translation is CASSLGGSNTEAFF. The V call is TRBV7-9, the J call TRBJ1-1; D possibly corresponds to TRBD1 (6 bases). The ends were cut back, 3 bases at V and 1 base at J, with 9 bases in the middle. Per germline, CDR1 SEHNR and CDR2 FQNEAQ (reference sequence). This CDR3 is 14 amino acids long.

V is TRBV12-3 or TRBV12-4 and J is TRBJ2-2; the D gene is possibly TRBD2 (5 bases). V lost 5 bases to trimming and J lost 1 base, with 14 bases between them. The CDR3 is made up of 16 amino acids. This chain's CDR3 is CASSPRRVLNTGELFF. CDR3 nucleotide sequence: TGTGCCAGCAGTCCTCGGCGGGTGTTGAACACCGGGGAGCTGTTTTTT.

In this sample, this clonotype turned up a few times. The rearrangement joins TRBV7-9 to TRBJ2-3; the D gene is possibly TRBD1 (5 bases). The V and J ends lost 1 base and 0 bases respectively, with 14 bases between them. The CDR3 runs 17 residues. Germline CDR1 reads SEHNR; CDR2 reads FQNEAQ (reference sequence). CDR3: CASSLGTGAHSTDTQYF. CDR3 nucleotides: TGTGCCAGCAGCTTAGGAACAGGAGCTCATAGCACAGATACGCAGTATTTT.

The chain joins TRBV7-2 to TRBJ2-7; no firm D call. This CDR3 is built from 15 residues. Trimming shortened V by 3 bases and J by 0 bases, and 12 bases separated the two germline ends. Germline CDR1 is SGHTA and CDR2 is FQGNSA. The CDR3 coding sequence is TGTGCCAGCAGCTTTACCAGTACCGTCTCCTACGAGCAGTACTTC. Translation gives CASSFTSTVSYEQYF.

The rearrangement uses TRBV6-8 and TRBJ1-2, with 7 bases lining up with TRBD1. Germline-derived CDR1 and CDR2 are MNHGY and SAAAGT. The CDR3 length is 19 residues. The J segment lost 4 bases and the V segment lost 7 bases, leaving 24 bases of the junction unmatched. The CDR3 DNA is TGTGCCAGCACAACCCTCCAGGGGGAGGTCGACAGGGCCCGCTATGGCTACACCTTC. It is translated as CASTTLQGEVDRARYGYTF.

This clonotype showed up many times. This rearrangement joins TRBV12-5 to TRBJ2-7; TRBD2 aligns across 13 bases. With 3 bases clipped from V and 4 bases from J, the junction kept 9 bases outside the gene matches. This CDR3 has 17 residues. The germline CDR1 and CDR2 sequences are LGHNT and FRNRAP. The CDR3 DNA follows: TGTGCTAGTGGTTTTATTCCTTGGACTAGCGGGAGATACGAGCAGTACTTC. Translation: CASGFIPWTSGRYEQYF.

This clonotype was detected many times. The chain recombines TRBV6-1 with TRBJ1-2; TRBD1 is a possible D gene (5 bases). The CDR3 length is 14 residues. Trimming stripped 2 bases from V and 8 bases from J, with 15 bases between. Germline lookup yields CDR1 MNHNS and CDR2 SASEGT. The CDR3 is CASSETGRELGYTF. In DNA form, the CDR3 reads TGTGCCAGCAGTGAAACGGGCAGGGAATTAGGCTACACCTTC.

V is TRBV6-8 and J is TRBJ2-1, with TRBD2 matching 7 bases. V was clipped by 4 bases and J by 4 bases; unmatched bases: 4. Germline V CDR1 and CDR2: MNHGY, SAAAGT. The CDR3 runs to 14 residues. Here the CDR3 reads CASSSPAGYNEQFF. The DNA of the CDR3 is TGTGCCAGCAGTTCACCAGCGGGGTACAATGAGCAGTTCTTC.

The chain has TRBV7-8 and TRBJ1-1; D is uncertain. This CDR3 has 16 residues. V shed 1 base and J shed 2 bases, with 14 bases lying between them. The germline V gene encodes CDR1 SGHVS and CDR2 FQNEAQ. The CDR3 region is CASSLGVSNINTEAFF. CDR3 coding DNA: TGTGCCAGCAGCTTAGGAGTCTCCAACATAAACACTGAAGCTTTCTTT.

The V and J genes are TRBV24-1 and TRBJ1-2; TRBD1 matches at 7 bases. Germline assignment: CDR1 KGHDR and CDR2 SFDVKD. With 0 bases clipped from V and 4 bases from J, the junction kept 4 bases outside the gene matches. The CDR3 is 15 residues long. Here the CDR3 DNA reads TGTGCCACCAGTGATTTGAGACAGGGTGGCTATGGCTACACCTTC. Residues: CATSDLRQGGYGYTF.

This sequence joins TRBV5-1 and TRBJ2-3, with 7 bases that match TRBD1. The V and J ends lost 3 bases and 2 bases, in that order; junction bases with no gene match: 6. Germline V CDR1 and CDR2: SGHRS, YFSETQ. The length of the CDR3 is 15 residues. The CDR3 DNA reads TGCGCCAGCAGCTCACCGGGACAGAACACAGATACGCAGTATTTT. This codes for CASSSPGQNTDTQYF. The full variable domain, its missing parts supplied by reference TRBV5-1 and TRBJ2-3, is KAGVTQTPRYLIKTRGQQVTLSCSPISGHRSVSWYQQTPGQGLQFLFEYFSETQRNKGNFPGRFSGRQFSNSRSEMNVSTLELGDSALYLCASSSPGQNTDTQYFGPGTRLTVL.

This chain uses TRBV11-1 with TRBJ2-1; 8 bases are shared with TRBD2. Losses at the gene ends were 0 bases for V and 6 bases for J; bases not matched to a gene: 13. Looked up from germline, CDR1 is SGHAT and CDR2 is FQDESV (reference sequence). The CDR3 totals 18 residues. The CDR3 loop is CASSLAKRGGGAINEQFF. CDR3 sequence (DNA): TGTGCCAGCAGCTTAGCCAAACGGGGGGGGGGCGCGATCAATGAGCAGTTCTTC.

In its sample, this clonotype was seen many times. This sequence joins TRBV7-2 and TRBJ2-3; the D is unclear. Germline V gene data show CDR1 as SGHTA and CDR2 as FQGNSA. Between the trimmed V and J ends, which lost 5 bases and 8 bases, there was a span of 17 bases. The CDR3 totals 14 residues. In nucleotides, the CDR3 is TGTGCCAGCAGCCCCGGCAGTCTTTCGGGTACGCAGTATTTT. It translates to CASSPGSLSGTQYF.

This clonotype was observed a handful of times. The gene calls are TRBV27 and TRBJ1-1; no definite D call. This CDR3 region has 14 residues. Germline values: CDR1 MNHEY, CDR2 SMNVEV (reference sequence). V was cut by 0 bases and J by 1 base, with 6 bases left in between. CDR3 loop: CASSLSWANTEAFF. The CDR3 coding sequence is TGTGCCAGCAGTTTATCATGGGCGAACACTGAAGCTTTCTTT.